The rows below give T cell receptor beta chains drawn from one sample of a study of identical twins. MiXCR, run by TCRdb on the 5' RACE reads, gives a single entry per CDR3 protein. The sample has roughly 1,500,000 distinct CDR3 sequences, about 30% seen once. Material for sequencing was cord blood. The source is a newborn girl in good health. Each CDR3 is given with its conserved first and last residue. D genes are given only for firm matches. Some rows have no size entry. The others give once, few or many, or a class for an expanded clone.

J	V	D	size	DNA	CDR3
TRBJ2-1	TRBV7-2	TRBD2	many	TGTGCCAGCAGCTTTCCGGGACTAGCCTACAATGAGCAGTTCTTC	CASSFPGLAYNEQFF
TRBJ1-2	TRBV5-1	NA	NA	TGCGCCAGCAGCTTAGAGGGCCCCAGCTATGGCTACACCTTC	CASSLEGPSYGYTF
TRBJ2-7	TRBV5-1	TRBD2	few	TGCGCCAGCACCCCCAGCGGGAGAGTCTACAATGAGCAGTACTTC	CASTPSGRVYNEQYF
TRBJ1-4	TRBV21-1	NA	few	TGTGCCAGCAGCTTCTATTACAGGGTGGCGGGAAAACTGTTTTTT	CASSFYYRVAGKLFF
TRBJ1-1	TRBV27	NA	NA	TGTGCCAGCAGTTTAAGGACGAGGGACACTGAAGCTTTCTTT	CASSLRTRDTEAFF
TRBJ1-2	TRBV5-1	NA	NA	TGCGCCAGCAGCTTTAGGGGGTCGTCTGGAACCAGCTACACCTTC	CASSFRGSSGTSYTF
TRBJ1-4	TRBV5-1	NA	NA	TGCGCCAGCAGCTTGGGAGGACAGTGGGAAAAACTGTTTTTT	CASSLGGQWEKLFF
TRBJ2-1	TRBV20-1	TRBD2	few	TGCAGTGCTAGAGCGAGGCTAGCGGGGAACTACAATGAGCAGTTCTTC	CSARARLAGNYNEQFF
TRBJ2-1	TRBV11-3	NA	few	TGTGCCAGCAGCTCCCTAGGGGGGAAATCCTACAATGAGCAGTTCTTC	CASSSLGGKSYNEQFF
TRBJ2-7	TRBV4-1	NA	few	TGCGCCAGCAGCCAAGCGGGGAAAGGGAAGAATCCGTACGAGCAGTACTTC	CASSQAGKGKNPYEQYF
TRBJ1-5	TRBV20-1	NA	few	TGCAGTGTCAATATACAGGATGGAGGCAATCAGCCCCAGCATTTT	CSVNIQDGGNQPQHF
TRBJ1-1	TRBV20-1	NA	NA	TGCAGTGCCTCACAGGGAGGTTGGTGGACTGAAGCTTTCTTT	CSASQGGWWTEAFF
TRBJ2-5	TRBV12-3/TRBV12-4	NA	NA	TGTGCCAGCAGTTCCGGTGGGGATAGGGAGACCCAGTACTTC	CASSSGGDRETQYF
TRBJ1-1	TRBV7-2	NA	few	TGTGCCAGCAGCGCCCAACAAGGGGGGGATACTGAAGCTTTCTTT	CASSAQQGGDTEAFF
TRBJ1-2	TRBV7-2	NA	NA	TGTGCCAGCAGCTTAGGGCAGCAGGGGCACGGCTACACCTTC	CASSLGQQGHGYTF
TRBJ2-3	TRBV20-1	TRBD2	NA	TGCAGTGCTAGGCCGACTAGCGGGAGTCAAGATACGCAGTATTTT	CSARPTSGSQDTQYF
TRBJ1-1	TRBV7-9	TRBD1	few	TGTGCCAGCAGACCTTGGACAGGTCACACTGAAGCTTTCTTT	CASRPWTGHTEAFF
TRBJ2-7	TRBV2	TRBD2	once	TGTGCCAGCATACTAGCGGGGTCCAATGAGCAGTACTTC	CASILAGSNEQYF
TRBJ1-4	TRBV3-1	TRBD1	NA	TGTGCCAGCAGCCGCCTAGGACAGGGGAATGAAAAACTGTTTTTT	CASSRLGQGNEKLFF
TRBJ1-1	TRBV20-1	NA	NA	TGCAGTGCTAGGGAGCGGGCTTATGAAGCTTTCTTT	CSARERAYEAFF
TRBJ1-6	TRBV6-5	NA	NA	TGTGCCAGCAGTTACTCGAGGTCCAGGGCCTCACCCGGTGTACCCCTCCACTTT	CASSYSRSRASPGVPLHF
TRBJ1-5	TRBV28	NA	NA	TGTGCCAGCAGTTCTGCAGGACCTAATCAGCCCCAGCATTTT	CASSSAGPNQPQHF
TRBJ1-4	TRBV28	NA	NA	TGTGCCAGCAGGGTTCATGGAAAACTGTTTTTT	CASRVHGKLFF
TRBJ2-5	TRBV20-1	NA	NA	TGCAGTGCTAGAGATGCCGGCCAAGAGACCCAGTACTTC	CSARDAGQETQYF
TRBJ2-7	TRBV5-1	NA	NA	TGCGCCAGCAGCTGGGCACACCAAGAGGCCCAGTACTTC	CASSWAHQEAQYF
TRBJ2-5	TRBV5-1	NA	NA	TGCGCCAGCAGCTTCGATCCGGGACAAAGGAAGTACTTC	CASSFDPGQRKYF
TRBJ2-3	TRBV5-6	TRBD2	NA	TGTGCCAGCACGCGGGGGACGGGAGATACGCAGTATTTT	CASTRGTGDTQYF
TRBJ2-3	TRBV29-1	TRBD1	few	TGCAGCGTCAGGGACAGCCACGAAGGGAACACAGATACGCAGTATTTT	CSVRDSHEGNTDTQYF
TRBJ2-1	TRBV20-1	TRBD2	few	TGCAGTGCCCGCCTTCTAGCGGGGGGATACAATGAGCAGTTCTTC	CSARLLAGGYNEQFF
TRBJ2-5	TRBV3-1	TRBD1	NA	TGTGCCAGCAGCCAAGGGGACAGGCGACGAGAGACCCAGTACTTC	CASSQGDRRRETQYF
TRBJ1-1	TRBV20-1	NA	NA	TGCAGTGCTAGAGCCCCGGGACCGCTAAACACTGAAGCTTTCTTT	CSARAPGPLNTEAFF
TRBJ1-1	TRBV10-3	NA	few	TGTGCCATCAGTGAGATCCAGGGAAGCACTGAAGCTTTCTTT	CAISEIQGSTEAFF
TRBJ2-1	TRBV20-1	TRBD2	NA	TGCAGTGCTGGAAGGGACTACCCCTACAATGAGCAGTTCTTC	CSAGRDYPYNEQFF
TRBJ2-3	TRBV6-1	TRBD2	NA	TGTGCCAGCAGTGAGCCATTTACTAGCGGGAGCCCCGATACGCAGTATTTT	CASSEPFTSGSPDTQYF
TRBJ2-7	TRBV10-3	TRBD2	few	TGTGCCATCAGTGAGTCGAAATGGCTAGCGGGAGTCTGGTACAATGAGCAGTACTTC	CAISESKWLAGVWYNEQYF
TRBJ2-3	TRBV10-3	NA	many	TGTGCCATCAGTGTGGGGGGCACAGATACGCAGTATTTT	CAISVGGTDTQYF
TRBJ2-2	TRBV10-3	NA	NA	TGTGCCATCAGTGAGATGGGGAACGGGGAGCTGTTTTTT	CAISEMGNGELFF
TRBJ2-1	TRBV5-6	TRBD2	NA	TGTGCCAGCAGCAACTTAGCGGGGAGCTACAATGAGCAGTTCTTC	CASSNLAGSYNEQFF
TRBJ2-6	TRBV10-3	TRBD2	NA	TGTGCCACCGAAAGCGGGAGCGTTCTTTACGGGGCCAACGTCCCGACTTTC	CATESGSVLYGANVPTF
TRBJ1-4	TRBV19	TRBD1	NA	TGTGCCAGTATAGCCCGGACAGGGGTGAACGAAAAACTGTTTTTT	CASIARTGVNEKLFF